Described below is a single TCR beta chain sequence and its context. The sample comes from a study of T cell changes during pregnancy in multiple sclerosis. The germline CDR1 and CDR2 sequences are SQVTM and ANQGSEA. The CDR3 has 13 amino acids. The V and J ends lost 4 bases and 4 bases, in that order; junction bases with no gene match: 4. Profiling relied on immunoSEQ multiplex PCR, and the TCRdb table lists in-frame clones only, not all of them. The sample includes around 100,000 clones, approximately 91% of them seen just once. The sequence derives from a female donor with multiple sclerosis, enrolled in a pregnancy study. The chain joins TRBV29-1 to TRBJ2-3; 8 positions agree with TRBD2. The specimen comprised peripheral blood, sampled after pregnancy. The CDR3 here is CSVAGGSSDTQYF. The CDR3 DNA follows: TGCAGCGTTGCGGGGGGGTCATCAGATACGCAGTATTTT.